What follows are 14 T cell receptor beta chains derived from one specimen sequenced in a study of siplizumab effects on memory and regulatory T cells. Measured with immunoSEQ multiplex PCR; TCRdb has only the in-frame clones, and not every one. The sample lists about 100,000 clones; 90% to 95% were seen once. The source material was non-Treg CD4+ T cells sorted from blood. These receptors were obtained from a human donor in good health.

The CDR3 here is CASSHRGFGTQYF. In DNA form, the CDR3 reads TGTGCCAGCAGTCACAGGGGATTTGGGACCCAGTACTTC. This sequence joins TRBV5-4 and TRBJ2-5; the match to TRBD1 covers 7 bases. This CDR3 contains 13 residues. J lost 7 bases, V lost 5 bases, and 8 bases had no gene match. Looked up from germline, CDR1 is SGHNT and CDR2 is YYREEE (reference sequence).

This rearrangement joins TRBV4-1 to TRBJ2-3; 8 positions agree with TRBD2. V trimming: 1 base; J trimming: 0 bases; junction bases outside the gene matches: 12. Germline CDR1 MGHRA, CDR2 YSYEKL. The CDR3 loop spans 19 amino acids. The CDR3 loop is CASSQGRNLLAASTDTQYF. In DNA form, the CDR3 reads TGCGCCAGCAGCCAAGGACGGAACCTACTAGCGGCTAGCACAGATACGCAGTATTTT.

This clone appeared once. The CDR3 spells CASSTGTKNIQYF. The CDR3 region has the DNA TGTGCCAGTTCCACCGGGACCAAAAACATTCAGTACTTC. V and J are TRBV14 and TRBJ2-4, with a weak D call TRBD2 (5 bases). V lost 9 bases and J 2 bases, leaving 11 bases between the germline ends. The CDR3 length is 13 residues. Germline V lookup: CDR1 SGHDN, CDR2 FVKESK. The entire variable domain, with the rest obtained from reference TRBV14 and TRBJ2-4, is as follows: EAGVTQFPSHSVIEKGQTVTLRCDPISGHDNLYWYRRVMGKEIKFLLHFVKESKQDESGMPNNRFLAERTGGTYSTLKVQPAELEDSGVYFCASSTGTKNIQYFGAGTRLSVL.

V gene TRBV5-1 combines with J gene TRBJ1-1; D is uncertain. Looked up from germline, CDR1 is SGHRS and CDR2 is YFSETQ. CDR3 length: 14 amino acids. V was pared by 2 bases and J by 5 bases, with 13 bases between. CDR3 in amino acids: CASSLDPAGTEAFF. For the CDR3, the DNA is TGCGCCAGCAGCTTAGACCCGGCGGGAACTGAAGCTTTCTTT.

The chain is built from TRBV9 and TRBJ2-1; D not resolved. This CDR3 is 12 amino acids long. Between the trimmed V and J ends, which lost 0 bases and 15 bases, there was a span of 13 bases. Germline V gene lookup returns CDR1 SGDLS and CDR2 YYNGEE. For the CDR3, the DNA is TGTGCCAGCAGCGTAGAATATGGACCCCCGTTCTTC. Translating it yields CASSVEYGPPFF.

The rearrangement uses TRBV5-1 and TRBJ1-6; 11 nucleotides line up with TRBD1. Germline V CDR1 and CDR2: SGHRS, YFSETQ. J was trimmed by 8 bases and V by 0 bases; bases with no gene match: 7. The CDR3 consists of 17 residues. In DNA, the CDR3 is TGCGCCAGCAGCTTGGTATTCGGACAGGGGGCATATTCACCCCTCCACTTT. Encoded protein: CASSLVFGQGAYSPLHF.

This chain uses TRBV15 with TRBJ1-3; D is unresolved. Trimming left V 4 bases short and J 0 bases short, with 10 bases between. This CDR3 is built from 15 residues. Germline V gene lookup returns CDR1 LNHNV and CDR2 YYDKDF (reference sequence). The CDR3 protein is CATSIPVGSGNTIYF. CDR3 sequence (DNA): TGTGCCACCAGCATCCCGGTGGGCTCTGGAAACACCATATATTTT.

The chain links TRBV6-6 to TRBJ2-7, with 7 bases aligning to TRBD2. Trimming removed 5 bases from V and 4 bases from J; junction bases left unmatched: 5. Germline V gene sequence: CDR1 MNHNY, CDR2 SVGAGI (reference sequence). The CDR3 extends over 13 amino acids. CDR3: CASSLAGVYEQYF. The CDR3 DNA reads TGTGCCAGCAGTCTTGCGGGAGTTTACGAGCAGTACTTC.

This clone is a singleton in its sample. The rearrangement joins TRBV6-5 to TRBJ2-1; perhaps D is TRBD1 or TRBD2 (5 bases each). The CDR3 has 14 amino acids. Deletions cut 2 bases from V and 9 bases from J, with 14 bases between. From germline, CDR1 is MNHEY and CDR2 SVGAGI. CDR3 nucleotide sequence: TGTGCCAGCAGTTACCCTACCGAGGGGTCTGAGCAGTTCTTC. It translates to CASSYPTEGSEQFF.

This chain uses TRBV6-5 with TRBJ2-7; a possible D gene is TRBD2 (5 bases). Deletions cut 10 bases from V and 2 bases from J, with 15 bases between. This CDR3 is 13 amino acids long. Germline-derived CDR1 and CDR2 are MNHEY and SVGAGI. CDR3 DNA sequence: TGTGCCACACAAACCTCGAGGGCCTACGAGCAGTACTTC. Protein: CATQTSRAYEQYF.

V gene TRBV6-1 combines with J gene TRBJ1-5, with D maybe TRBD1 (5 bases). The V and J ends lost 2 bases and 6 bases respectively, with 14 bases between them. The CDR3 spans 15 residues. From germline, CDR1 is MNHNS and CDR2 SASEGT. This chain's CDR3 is CASSELGVASQPQHF. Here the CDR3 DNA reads TGTGCCAGCAGTGAATTAGGGGTTGCCAGTCAGCCCCAGCATTTT.

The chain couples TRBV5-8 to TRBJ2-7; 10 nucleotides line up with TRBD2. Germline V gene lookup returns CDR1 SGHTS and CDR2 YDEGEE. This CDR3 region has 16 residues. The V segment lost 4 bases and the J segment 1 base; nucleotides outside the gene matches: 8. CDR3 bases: TGTGCCAGCAGCGTGCGTAGCGGGAGGCCTTCCTACGAGCAGTACTTC. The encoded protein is CASSVRSGRPSYEQYF.

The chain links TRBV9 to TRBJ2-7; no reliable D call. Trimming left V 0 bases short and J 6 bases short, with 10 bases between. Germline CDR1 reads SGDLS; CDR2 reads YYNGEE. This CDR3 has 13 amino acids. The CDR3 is CASSVAIQTEQYF. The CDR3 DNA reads TGTGCCAGCAGCGTAGCTATCCAAACCGAGCAGTACTTC.

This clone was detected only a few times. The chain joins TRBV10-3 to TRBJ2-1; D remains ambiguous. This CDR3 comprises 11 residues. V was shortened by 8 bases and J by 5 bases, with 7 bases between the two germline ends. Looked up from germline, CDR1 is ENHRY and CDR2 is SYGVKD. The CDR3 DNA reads TGTGCCATCTTGCCGAACAATGAGCAGTTCTTC. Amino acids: CAILPNNEQFF.